The rows below give T cell receptor beta chains drawn from one sample of a study of blood T cell repertoires in COVID-19. Assay: immunoSEQ multiplex PCR; the TCRdb copy retains only in-frame clones and omits some. The sample carries some 270,000 clones, about four fifths recorded once. Sequenced sample: PBMCs or T cells enriched from blood (not recorded which). The receptors shown here come from a man over 45 who had recovered from COVID-19. Both conserved end residues are trimmed from each CDR3. Only part of the rows carry a size: once, few, many, or a class if the clone is expanded.

abundance,v_gene,CDR3aa
few,TRBV27,ASRRTGPNTGELF
once,TRBV2,ASSQDRGDGEQY
.,TRBV11-3,ASSFPGLEQF
.,TRBV18,ASSPSSAKGGYEQY
.,TRBV10-3,ASHRATGELF
.,TRBV18,ASSNHEFEPQH
few,TRBV11-3,ASGGGGNWAEAF
.,TRBV9,ASSPTSGDQETQY
.,TRBV6-4,ASSASGNTEAF
.,TRBV5-1,ASSLAPSDREPPQH
.,TRBV6-5,ASSPSGFSSYEQY
.,TRBV10-2,ASSEAENANEQF
.,TRBV5-1,ASSLLQGARSGYSGYT
.,TRBV25-1,ASSTDRSNQPQH
.,TRBV9,ASSKGGAQTSTDTQY
.,TRBV6-5,ASRAEGLAGEQF
.,TRBV4-2,ASSQDRGVTEAF
.,TRBV4-3,ASSRSGLAGGIGDEQF
once,TRBV12-3/TRBV12-4,ASSLRTNEKLF
.,TRBV5-1,ASSLDRPPYEQY
once,TRBV10-1,ASSDSLNQPQH
.,TRBV19,ASNPRDRSYEQY
.,TRBV5-1,ASSRRGDEQY
.,TRBV29-1,SVVRQFGEQY
.,TRBV1,TSSQDIRREFIYEQY
.,TRBV5-1,ASSLPPSHEQF
.,TRBV7-6,ASSLAFAGSGNTIY
.,TRBV9,ASSVEQTNTEAF
.,TRBV9,ASSVSSGIYNEQF
.,TRBV6-2/TRBV6-3,ASSAISGLNEQF
.,TRBV7-6,ASSLGANTEAF
.,TRBV18,ASSPLQDGYT
.,TRBV14,ASSRVLMNTEAF
.,TRBV28,ASSVGVGAFFGYT
.,TRBV6-5,ASPRDRDFYGYT
.,TRBV10-3,AISGKSGITDTQY
.,TRBV7-3,ASSLGSGRGEETQY
.,TRBV7-9,ASSLADSWKAF
.,TRBV13,ASSLGPEETQY
.,TRBV30,AWTTGLGQPQH
once,TRBV12-5,ASGQSTGWKTDTQY
.,TRBV30,AWNRASGNTIY
.,TRBV29-1,SVEERRGIQETQY
.,TRBV15,ATSRVYGLAHNEQF
once,TRBV7-9,ASSRFNQETQY
.,TRBV7-9,ASSLSGSSYNEQF
once,TRBV13,ASSSLAGVNTGELF
.,TRBV23-1,ASSLSVTGSYEQY
.,TRBV7-6,ASSLSDREYSGYT
few,TRBV24-1,ATSDSGATGELF
.,TRBV5-8,ASSLGQGSGQY
few,TRBV6-2/TRBV6-3,ASSYYSSSVPYEQY